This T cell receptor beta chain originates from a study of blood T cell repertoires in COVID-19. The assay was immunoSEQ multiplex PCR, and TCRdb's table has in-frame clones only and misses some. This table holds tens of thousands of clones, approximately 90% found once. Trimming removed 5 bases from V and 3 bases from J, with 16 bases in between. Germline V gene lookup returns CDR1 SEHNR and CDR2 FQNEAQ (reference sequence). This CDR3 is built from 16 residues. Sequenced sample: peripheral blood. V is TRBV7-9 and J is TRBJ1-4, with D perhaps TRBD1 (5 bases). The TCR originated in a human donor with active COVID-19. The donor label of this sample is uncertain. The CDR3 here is CASSPPAGLANEKLFF. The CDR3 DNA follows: TGTGCCAGCAGCCCCCCGGCGGGGCTGGCTAATGAAAAACTGTTTTTT.